Listed here is a single TCR beta chain. Its matching antigen is unknown. TCRdb fed the reads into MiXCR, producing one record per CDR3 protein. The repertoire consists of roughly 230,000 distinct CDR3 sequences, with roughly 6.5% occurring once and the leading ten covering about 6.5%. CDR3 length equals 15 residues. In germline, CDR1 is MNHEY, CDR2 SMNVEV (reference sequence). V lost 1 base, J lost 9 bases, and 16 bases lay in between. The sample belongs to a study of T cell repertoires in cytomegalovirus infection. Study-wide points: Frequencies of public TCR beta families were cumulated, and this identified carriers of CMV plus the relevant HLA.

This chain links TRBV27 with TRBJ1-5; D is unclear. This TCR came from a human donor in good health (CMV status not recorded). Some clones in this sample may be carry-over from other donors' samples. Sequences were obtained from PBMCs. The CDR3 is CASSLFSQSGGPQHF. The CDR3, as DNA: TGTGCCAGCAGTTTATTTAGTCAGAGCGGAGGGCCCCAGCATTTT.